This T cell receptor (beta chain) appears in the sequencing data of a study of shared clonotypes between healthy human individuals. About the study: The plates for each donor numbered three CD4 naive, three CD4 memory, two CD8 naive and one CD8 memory. Broader study findings: The sharing of 4% to 5.5% of naive CD4 clonotypes was seen across several donors.

Per the authors' pipeline: Junction-only sequences without quality scores came from ImmunoSEQ, so filtering differed. Profiling relied on immunoSEQ multiplex PCR, and the TCRdb table lists in-frame clones only, not all of them. V, J and clone size reflect that table, while D and trimming were determined from the DNA. The top ten clones hold 1.2% to 1.5% of a sample with 850,000 to 1,200,000 clones, under 80% of them seen once. In the case of this clone: Its antigen is currently unknown.

The CDR3 is made up of 19 amino acids. Germline-derived CDR1 and CDR2 are SGHRS and YFSETQ. V was clipped by 2 bases and J by 1 base, with 21 bases between them. The study separated CD4+ cells into CD45RA+ naive and CD45RA-negative memory subsets. V gene TRBV5-1 combines with J gene TRBJ1-4; D may be TRBD1 (6 bases). Sequences were obtained from memory CD4+ T cells sorted from blood. As to subset: CD45RA-negative fraction. This sequence was found in a man between 18 and 29 years old in good health. The CDR3 reads CASSFSPFTGSLTNEKLFF. CDR3 bases: TGCGCCAGCAGCTTCAGCCCCTTCACAGGGAGCCTAACTAATGAAAAACTGTTTTTT.